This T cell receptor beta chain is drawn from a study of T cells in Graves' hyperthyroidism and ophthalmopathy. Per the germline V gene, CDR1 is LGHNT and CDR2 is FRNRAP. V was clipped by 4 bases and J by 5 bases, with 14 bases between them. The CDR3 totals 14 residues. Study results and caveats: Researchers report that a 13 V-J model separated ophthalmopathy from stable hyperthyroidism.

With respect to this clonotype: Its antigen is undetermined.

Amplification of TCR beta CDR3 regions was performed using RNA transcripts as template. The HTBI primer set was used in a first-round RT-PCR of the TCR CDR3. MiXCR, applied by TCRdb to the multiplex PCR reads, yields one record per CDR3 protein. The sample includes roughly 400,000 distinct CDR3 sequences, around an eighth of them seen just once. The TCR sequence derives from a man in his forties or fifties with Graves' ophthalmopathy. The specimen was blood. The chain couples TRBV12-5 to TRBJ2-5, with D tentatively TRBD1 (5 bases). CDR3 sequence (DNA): TGTGCTAGTGGTTCGGTGGGGCCATGGGAGACCCAGTACTTC. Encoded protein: CASGSVGPWETQYF.